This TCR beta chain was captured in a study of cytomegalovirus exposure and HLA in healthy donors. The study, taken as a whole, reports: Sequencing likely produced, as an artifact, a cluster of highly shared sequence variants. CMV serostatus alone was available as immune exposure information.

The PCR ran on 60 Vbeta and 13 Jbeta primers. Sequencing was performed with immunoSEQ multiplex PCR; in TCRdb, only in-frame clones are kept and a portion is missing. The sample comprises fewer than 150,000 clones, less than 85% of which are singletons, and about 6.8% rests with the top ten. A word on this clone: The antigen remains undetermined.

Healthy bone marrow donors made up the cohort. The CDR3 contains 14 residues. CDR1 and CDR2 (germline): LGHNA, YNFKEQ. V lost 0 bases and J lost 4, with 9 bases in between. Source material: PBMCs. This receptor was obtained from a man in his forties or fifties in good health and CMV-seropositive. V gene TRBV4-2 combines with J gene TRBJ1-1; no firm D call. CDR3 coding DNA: TGTGCCAGCAGCCAAGATCACATAACCACTGAAGCTTTCTTT. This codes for CASSQDHITTEAFF.